Listed below are T cell receptor beta chains from one sample, sequenced in a study of blood T cell repertoires in COVID-19. Clones were read by immunoSEQ multiplex PCR, and TCRdb kept only the in-frame ones, dropping some. The sample holds fewer than 100,000 clones, 80% to 95% seen once. Sequencing was performed on peripheral blood. The receptors were gathered from an elderly woman with acute or convalescent COVID-19. The CDR3 runs from the conserved cysteine through the conserved F or W. Each record gives: clone size, CDR3 length, V gene, D gene, J gene, CDR3 protein, CDR3 DNA. A D gene is named only where the DNA matches it firmly. A clone size is listed for some rows: how often the clone was seen (once, few, many), or a class if it is expanded.

abundance: .; len: 17; v_gene: TRBV5-1; d_gene: TRBD1; j_gene: TRBJ1-5; CDR3aa: CASSPGQLLDSNQPQHF; CDR3nt: TGCGCCAGCAGCCCGGGACAGTTGCTAGATAGCAATCAGCCCCAGCATTTT
abundance: .; len: 12; v_gene: TRBV6-5; d_gene: .; j_gene: TRBJ1-2; CDR3aa: CATISLRYGYTF; CDR3nt: TGTGCCACGATATCACTTCGCTATGGCTACACCTTC
abundance: .; len: 15; v_gene: TRBV13; d_gene: .; j_gene: TRBJ2-7; CDR3aa: CASSSSGTPTYEQYF; CDR3nt: TGTGCCAGCAGCTCGTCCGGGACACCGACCTACGAGCAGTACTTC
abundance: once; len: 15; v_gene: TRBV19; d_gene: TRBD1; j_gene: TRBJ2-5; CDR3aa: CASSILGTGVETQYF; CDR3nt: TGTGCCAGTAGTATTCTGGGGACAGGGGTAGAGACCCAGTACTTC
abundance: .; len: 14; v_gene: TRBV27; d_gene: .; j_gene: TRBJ2-2; CDR3aa: CASSSRQVGGELFF; CDR3nt: TGTGCCAGCAGTTCCCGACAGGTGGGCGGGGAGCTGTTTTTT
abundance: .; len: 19; v_gene: TRBV11-2; d_gene: TRBD2; j_gene: TRBJ2-3; CDR3aa: CASSPGWGGGSLRVDTQYF; CDR3nt: TGTGCCAGCAGCCCAGGGTGGGGTGGCGGGAGTCTCCGGGTAGATACGCAGTATTTT
abundance: .; len: 16; v_gene: TRBV24-1; d_gene: TRBD1; j_gene: TRBJ2-2; CDR3aa: CATSDTPGQGPGELFF; CDR3nt: TGTGCCACCAGTGACACCCCGGGACAGGGCCCCGGGGAGCTGTTTTTT
abundance: .; len: 15; v_gene: TRBV5-1; d_gene: TRBD1; j_gene: TRBJ1-1; CDR3aa: CASTLRTGRNTEAFF; CDR3nt: TGCGCCAGCACCCTACGGACAGGGCGGAACACTGAAGCTTTCTTT
abundance: few; len: 14; v_gene: TRBV9; d_gene: .; j_gene: TRBJ2-6; CDR3aa: CASSFSSGANVLTF; CDR3nt: TGTGCCAGCAGCTTCTCCTCTGGGGCCAACGTCCTGACTTTC
abundance: .; len: 14; v_gene: TRBV9; d_gene: TRBD1; j_gene: TRBJ1-1; CDR3aa: CASSAGQGNTEAFF; CDR3nt: TGTGCCAGCAGCGCTGGACAGGGGAACACTGAAGCTTTCTTT
abundance: .; len: 16; v_gene: TRBV28; d_gene: TRBD1; j_gene: TRBJ1-2; CDR3aa: CASSLGTVQTLYGYTF; CDR3nt: TGTGCCAGCAGTTTGGGGACAGTCCAGACCCTCTATGGCTACACCTTC
abundance: .; len: 13; v_gene: TRBV29-1; d_gene: .; j_gene: TRBJ1-2; CDR3aa: CSVVPRARYGYTF; CDR3nt: TGCAGCGTTGTCCCCAGGGCTCGATATGGCTACACCTTC
abundance: few; len: 16; v_gene: TRBV4-1; d_gene: .; j_gene: TRBJ1-1; CDR3aa: CASSQELRGATPEAFF; CDR3nt: TGCGCCAGCAGCCAAGAGCTCCGGGGGGCGACGCCTGAAGCTTTCTTT